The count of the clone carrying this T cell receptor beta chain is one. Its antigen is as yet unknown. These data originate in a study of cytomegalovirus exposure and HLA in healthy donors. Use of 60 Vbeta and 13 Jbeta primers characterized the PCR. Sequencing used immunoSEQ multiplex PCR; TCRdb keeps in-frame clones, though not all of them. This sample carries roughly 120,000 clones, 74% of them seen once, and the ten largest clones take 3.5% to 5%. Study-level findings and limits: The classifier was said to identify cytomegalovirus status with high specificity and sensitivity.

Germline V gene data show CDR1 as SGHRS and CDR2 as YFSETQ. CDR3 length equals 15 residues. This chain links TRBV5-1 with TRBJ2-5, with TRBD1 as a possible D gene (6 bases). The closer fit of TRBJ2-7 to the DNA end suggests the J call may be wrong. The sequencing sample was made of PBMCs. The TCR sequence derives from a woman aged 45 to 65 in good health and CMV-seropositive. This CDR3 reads CASSLSGGSGYEQYF. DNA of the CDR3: TGCGCCAGCAGCTTGAGTGGGGGCTCAGGTTACGAGCAGTACTTC.